This T cell receptor beta chain was identified in a study of shared clonotypes between healthy human individuals. The table came from immunoSEQ multiplex PCR; TCRdb's copy has only in-frame clones and leaves some out. The repertoire consists of more than 1 million clones, with 78% occurring once and the leading ten covering approximately 0.5%. Those who donated were healthy HIV-negative adults, with no recent acute infections or vaccinations reported. Findings and caveats of the study: What limited the represented genetic and exposure-history diversity was the small number of donors.

The CDR3 consists of 13 residues. Germline assignment: CDR1 MDHEN and CDR2 SYDVKM. Trimming took 2 bases from V and 4 from J, leaving 7 bases between them. In the case of this clone: As yet, its antigen is unknown.

This clonotype was obtained from a man between 18 and 35 years old in good health. Some clones in this sample may be carry-over from other donors' samples. V gene TRBV28 combines with J gene TRBJ2-3; D gene uncertain. The source material was memory CD4+ T cells from PBMCs. Documented subset: CD45RA-negative fraction. The CDR3 region has the DNA TGTGCCAGCAGTTTAAGCGTCCCAGATACGCAGTATTTT. This encodes CASSLSVPDTQYF.